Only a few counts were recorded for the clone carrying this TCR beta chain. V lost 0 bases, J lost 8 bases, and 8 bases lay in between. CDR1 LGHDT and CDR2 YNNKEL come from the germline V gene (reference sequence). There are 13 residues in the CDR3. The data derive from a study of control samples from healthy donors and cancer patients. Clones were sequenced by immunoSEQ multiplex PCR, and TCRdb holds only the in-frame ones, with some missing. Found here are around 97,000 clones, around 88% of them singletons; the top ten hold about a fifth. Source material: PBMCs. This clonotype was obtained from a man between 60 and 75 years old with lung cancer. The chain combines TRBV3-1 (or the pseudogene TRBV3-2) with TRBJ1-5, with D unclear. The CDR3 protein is CASSQDHGKPQHF. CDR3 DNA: TGTGCCAGCAGCCAAGATCACGGGAAGCCCCAGCATTTT.